This TCR beta chain was recorded in a study of blood T cells in healthy people across ages. Across the study: Per two T cells, template switching captured roughly one barcoded beta molecule.

Then a second PCR, running about 7 to 11 cycles, was carried out with a sample-barcoded 5' primer and a J-beta primer mix. Using its own MiXCR run on the 5' RACE reads, TCRdb lists one record per CDR3 protein. The table shows 800,000 to 950,000 distinct CDR3 sequences, with roughly 52% occurring only once. Germline-derived CDR1 and CDR2 are SGHTA and FQGNSA. Trimming removed 5 bases at V and 12 bases at J, with 20 bases between. This CDR3 contains 14 residues. Sequencing was done on a sample of blood. The receptor's source is a man aged 25 to 40 in good health. The chain joins TRBV7-2 to TRBJ2-1, with D perhaps assigned TRBD1 or TRBD2 (5 bases each). The CDR3 coding sequence is TGTGCCAGCAGCCACCTCACGGGGCCCCTATGGCAGTTCTTC. This gives the protein CASSHLTGPLWQFF.